Below, 10 T cell receptor beta chains from the same sample are listed, as sequenced in a study of human T cells and chemical hapten exposure. Described time point: pre-sensitization, week 0. The treatment is: therapeutic diphenylcyclopropenone sensitization with weekly scalp DPC. TCRdb recomputed calls from the RACE reads with MiXCR, one row per CDR3 protein. The sample shows some 98,000 distinct CDR3 sequences, 10% to 13% of them seen only once. The source material was whole blood, sampled in connection with sensitization to the hapten diphenylcyclopropenone (DPC). Receptor source: an older woman with alopecia areata. Some clones in this sample may be carry-over from other donors' samples.

The rearrangement joins TRBV7-9 to TRBJ1-3, with a weak D call TRBD1 (6 bases). V dropped 1 base and J dropped 2 bases, with 6 bases sitting between them. The CDR3 covers 14 residues. CDR1 SEHNR and CDR2 FQNEAQ come from the germline V gene (reference sequence). The CDR3 DNA reads as TGTGCCAGCAGCTTAGACAGGGCTGGAAACACCATATATTTT. It is translated as CASSLDRAGNTIYF.

This clonotype was recorded many times. This rearrangement joins TRBV5-1 to TRBJ1-1; tentative D call: TRBD1 (5 bases). V was pared by 4 bases and J by 1 base, with 11 bases between. Germline V gene data show CDR1 as SGHRS and CDR2 as YFSETQ. The CDR3 extends over 14 amino acids. CDR3 sequence: CASSPGRPNTEAFF. In nucleotides, the CDR3 is TGCGCCAGCAGCCCGGGACGGCCGAACACTGAAGCTTTCTTT.

This clonotype was picked up a small number of times. This rearrangement joins TRBV29-1 to TRBJ2-7, with unresolved D. The CDR3 covers 12 residues. Germline-derived CDR1 and CDR2 are SQVTM and ANQGSEA. V dropped 6 bases and J dropped 0 bases, with 9 bases sitting between them. CDR3 bases: TGCAGCGTCCGGACGGACTCCTACGAGCAGTACTTC. It yields the protein CSVRTDSYEQYF.

Many counts were recorded for this clonotype. V and J are TRBV11-2 and TRBJ1-1; 9 nucleotides match TRBD1. The CDR3 covers 12 residues. In germline, CDR1 is SGHAT, CDR2 FQNNGV. V lost 5 bases, J lost 7 bases, and 2 bases stayed unmatched. The CDR3 coding sequence is TGTGCCAGCAGCCCGGACAGGGGTGAAGCTTTCTTT. It yields the protein CASSPDRGEAFF.

This chain joins TRBV12-3 or TRBV12-4 and TRBJ1-3, with 8 bases that match TRBD1. The V gene end was trimmed by 6 bases and the J gene end by 0 bases; junction bases not matched to a gene: 19. The CDR3 runs to 20 residues. CDR3 nucleotides: TGTGCCAGCAGGCGATCCAGACAGGGGATTATTGTACACTCTGGAAACACCATATATTTT. The encoded protein is CASRRSRQGIIVHSGNTIYF.

This clonotype was detected many times. The chain is built from TRBV4-2 and TRBJ1-1; D gene ambiguous. Trimming left V 0 bases short and J 9 bases short, with 14 bases between. There are 14 residues in the CDR3. Germline V gives CDR1 LGHNA, CDR2 YNFKEQ. The CDR3, as DNA: TGTGCCAGCAGCCAAGATCCCACTGCCAGTCAAGCTTTCTTT. This gives the protein CASSQDPTASQAFF.

This clonotype was detected a few times. This rearrangement joins TRBV6-2 or TRBV6-3 to TRBJ1-6; TRBD1 matches at 8 bases. The CDR3 contains 16 residues. Germline lookup yields CDR1 MNHEY and CDR2 SVGEGT. The V and J ends lost 6 bases and 5 bases, in that order; junction bases with no gene match: 9. CDR3 residues: CASSLRTGWHNSPLHF. The CDR3 DNA is TGTGCCAGCAGCCTCCGGACAGGGTGGCATAATTCACCCCTCCACTTT.

This clonotype was counted many times. The V gene is TRBV6-5, the J gene TRBJ1-1; 9 bases fit TRBD1. From germline, CDR1 is MNHEY and CDR2 SVGAGI. Trimming took 6 bases from V and 2 from J; bases not matched to a gene: 7. This CDR3 spans 15 amino acids. CDR3 sequence reads: CASRQTGGLNTEAFF. The CDR3, as DNA: TGTGCCAGCAGGCAGACAGGGGGGCTTAACACTGAAGCTTTCTTT.

This clonotype showed up many times. The chain links TRBV10-3 to TRBJ1-2; 9 nucleotides align to TRBD1. This CDR3 has 15 amino acids. Germline trimming cut 3 bases from V and 6 bases from J; bases unmatched to any gene: 8. Germline V lookup: CDR1 ENHRY, CDR2 SYGVKD. The DNA for the CDR3 is TGTGCCATCAGTGATAGCGGACAGGGGAAGGATGGCTACACCTTC. Encoded protein: CAISDSGQGKDGYTF.

The chain joins TRBV7-9 to TRBJ2-3; D may match TRBD1 or TRBD2 (6 bases each). Germline-derived CDR1 and CDR2 are SEHNR and FQNEAQ (reference sequence). Trimming left V 5 bases short and J 1 base short, with 16 bases between. The CDR3 sequence is 16 residues long. This chain's CDR3 is CASSRRGAARTDTQYF. As DNA, the CDR3 is TGTGCCAGCAGCCGTAGGGGGGCCGCCCGCACAGATACGCAGTATTTT. The variable domain in full, with the rest retrieved from reference TRBV7-9 and TRBJ2-3, is DTGVSQNPRHKITKRGQNVTFRCDPISEHNRLYWYRQTLGQGPEFLTYFQNEAQLEKSRLLSDRFSAERPKGSFSTLEIQRTEQGDSAMYLCASSRRGAARTDTQYFGPGTRLTVL.